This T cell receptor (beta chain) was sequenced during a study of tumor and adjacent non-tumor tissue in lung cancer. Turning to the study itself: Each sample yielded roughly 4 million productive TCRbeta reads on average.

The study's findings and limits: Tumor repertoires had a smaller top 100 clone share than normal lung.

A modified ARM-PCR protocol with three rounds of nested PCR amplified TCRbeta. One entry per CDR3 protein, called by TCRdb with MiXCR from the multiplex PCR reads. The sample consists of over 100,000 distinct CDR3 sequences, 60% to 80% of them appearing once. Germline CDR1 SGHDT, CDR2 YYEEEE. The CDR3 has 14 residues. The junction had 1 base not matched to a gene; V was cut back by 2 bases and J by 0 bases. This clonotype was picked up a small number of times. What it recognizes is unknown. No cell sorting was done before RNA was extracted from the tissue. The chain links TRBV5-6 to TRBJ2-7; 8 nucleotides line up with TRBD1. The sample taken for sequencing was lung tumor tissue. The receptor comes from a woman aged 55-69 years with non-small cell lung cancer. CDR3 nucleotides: TGTGCCAGCAGCTTCACAGGGGGCTCCTACGAGCAGTACTTC. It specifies CASSFTGGSYEQYF.